This TCR beta chain was observed in a study of T-cell memory formation after mild COVID-19. Study as a whole: TCR clusters mostly belonged to single donors. Findings and limits, study-wide: Mainly CM and EM harbored the contracting CD4+ clones; mainly EMRA harbored the CD8+ ones.

As to this clonotype: Its antigen is still unknown.

One entry per CDR3 protein results from TCRdb running MiXCR on the 5' RACE reads. The table has over 120,000 distinct CDR3 sequences, roughly 19% seen once. V was pared by 4 bases and J by 5 bases, with 21 bases between. Germline-derived CDR1 and CDR2 are SGHAT and FQNNGV. The CDR3 sequence is 17 residues long. Sequencing input: PBMCs or a T cell subset sorted from them (not recorded which). The chain employs TRBV11-2 and TRBJ1-3, with D hard to call. The TCR originated in an adult woman who had mild COVID-19 (a few samples of this study predate the infection). Cell type and time point are not known. CDR3 loop: CASSYSGWGVIRNTIYF. In DNA form, the CDR3 reads TGTGCCAGCAGCTATAGCGGCTGGGGAGTGATTCGAAACACCATATATTTT.